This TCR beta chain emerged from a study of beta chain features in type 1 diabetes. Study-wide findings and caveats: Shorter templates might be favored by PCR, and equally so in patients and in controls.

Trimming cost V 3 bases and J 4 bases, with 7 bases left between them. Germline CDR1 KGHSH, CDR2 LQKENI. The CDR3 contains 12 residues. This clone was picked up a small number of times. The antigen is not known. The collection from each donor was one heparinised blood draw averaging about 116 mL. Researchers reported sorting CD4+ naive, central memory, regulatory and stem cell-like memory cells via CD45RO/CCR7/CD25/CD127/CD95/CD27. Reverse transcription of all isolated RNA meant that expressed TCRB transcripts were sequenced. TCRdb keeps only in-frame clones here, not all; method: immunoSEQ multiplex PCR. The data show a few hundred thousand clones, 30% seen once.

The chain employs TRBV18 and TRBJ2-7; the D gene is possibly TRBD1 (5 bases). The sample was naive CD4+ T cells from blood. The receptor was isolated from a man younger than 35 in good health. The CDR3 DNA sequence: TGTGCCAGCTCACCTACAGGTTACGAGCAGTACTTC. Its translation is CASSPTGYEQYF.